This TCR beta chain is from a study of T cell responses to AZD1222 COVID-19 vaccine. For the study at large: Analysis merged second doses at about 4 or about 12 weeks.

Generated by immunoSEQ multiplex PCR, the TCRdb table keeps only in-frame clones and is missing some. This table has some 120,000 clones, approximately 84% appearing once. Trimming removed 7 bases from V and 8 bases from J; junction bases left unmatched: 11. This CDR3 has 15 residues. From germline, CDR1 is MNHEY and CDR2 SMNVEV (reference sequence). The TCR was taken from an adult in good health. The chain employs TRBV27 and TRBJ2-1, with 10 positions matching TRBD1. Here the sequenced sample was peripheral blood, taken on day 0 of AZD1222 vaccination. CDR3 DNA: TGTGCCAGCAACCTAGGACAGGGGGTTTCGGATGAGCAGTTCTTC. Amino acids: CASNLGQGVSDEQFF.